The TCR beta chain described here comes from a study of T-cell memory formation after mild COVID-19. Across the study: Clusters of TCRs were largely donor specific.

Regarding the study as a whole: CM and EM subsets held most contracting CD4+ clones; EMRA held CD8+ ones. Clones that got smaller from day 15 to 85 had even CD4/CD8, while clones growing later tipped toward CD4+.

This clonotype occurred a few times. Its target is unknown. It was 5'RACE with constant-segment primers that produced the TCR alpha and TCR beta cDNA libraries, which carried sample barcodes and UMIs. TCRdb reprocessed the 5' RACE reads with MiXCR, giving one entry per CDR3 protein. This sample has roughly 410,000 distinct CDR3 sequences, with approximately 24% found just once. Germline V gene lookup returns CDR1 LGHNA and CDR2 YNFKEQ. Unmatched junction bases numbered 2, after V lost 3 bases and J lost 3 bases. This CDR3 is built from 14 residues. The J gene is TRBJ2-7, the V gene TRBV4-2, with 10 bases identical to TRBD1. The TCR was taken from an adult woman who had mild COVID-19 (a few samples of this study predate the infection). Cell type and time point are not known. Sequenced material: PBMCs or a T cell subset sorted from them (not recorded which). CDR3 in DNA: TGTGCCAGCAGCCATCGGACAGGGGGCTACGAGCAGTACTTC. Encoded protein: CASSHRTGGYEQYF.